The present TCR beta chain was sequenced within a study of blood T cell repertoires in COVID-19 (dated by TCRdb to 2020 to 2021). Context from the whole study: Samples covering the acute and convalescent phases of COVID-19 were provided by collaborators in the United States, Italy and Spain. Samples were obtained from the ongoing ImmuneRACE study (first 160 participants) and from 950 to 1,500 subjects provided by 6 global collaborators. A de-identified subject ID, COVID-19 status, age in years and sex were almost always included in the sample metadata. The repertoires were made available in a free public database intended to serve as a resource for research on the immune response to SARS-CoV-2. The dataset comprised deeply sampled blood TCRbeta repertoires from subjects exposed to, actively infected with, or recovered from COVID-19. The prospective study material was composed of cDNA or gDNA derived from T cells, B-cell-depleted T cells, or PBMCs. Where available, HLA class I and class II types were obtained from metadata supplied by the sample provider rather than from assay-based typing. The investigation overall reported the following: The quantity of clinical and demographic metadata differed by source and by participant and was supplied without curation.

The immunoSEQ Assay, a bias-controlled multiplex PCR, was used to amplify TCRbeta CDR3 regions from genomic DNA. In the authors' own workflow: Nucleated cell counts per sample were estimated from amplification of reference gene primers within the assay. Sequence reads were collapsed and filtered to measure the absolute abundance of every unique TCRbeta CDR3 rearrangement. For each sample, productive Simpson clonality was calculated by taking the square root of Simpson's diversity index across productive rearrangements. In its TCRdb copy, this immuneACCESS table keeps in-frame sequences only and misses some clones. Where compared with another copy, unresolved V genes explain less than half of these, and the others have no known cause. The V and J calls and the clone size are those of that table, but D and trimming were determined from the DNA. A total of approximately 130,000 clones appear in this sample, less than 90% of them only once. In total, the top ten clones hold about a sixth of the sample.

Spanning cysteine to phenylalanine, the CDR3 consists of 15 amino acids. This entry keeps only the CDR3 DNA: 45 bases, framed from base 1. CDR1 and CDR2 (LNHDA, SQIVND) derive from the germline V gene (reference sequence). Deletion took 7 bases off V and 4 bases off J, with a span of 17 bases between the germline ends. Comment on this clone: Its antigen remains undetermined. No base qualities exist here, and no much larger clone lies one base off it.

Enrolling through a virtual design, the prospective study's participants ranged in age from roughly 18 to 89 years and lived across 20 to 25 United States geographic areas. To assign participants to cohorts, the prospective study relied on clinical history that participants themselves reported in a screening survey and a study questionnaire. For ImmuneRACE Cohort 3, a participant was defined as recovered based on two consecutive negative NP/OP PCR tests, clearance by a healthcare professional, or resolution of symptoms. In the prospective study, whole blood, serum and a nasopharyngeal or oropharyngeal swab were collected from each participant by mobile phlebotomists. Additional blood draws and questionnaires over an approximately two-month period could optionally be provided by prospective study participants. Prospective study blood samples were shipped either frozen or at room temperature before DNA extraction.

Sequencing used PBMCs or T cells enriched from blood (not recorded which). The receptor was derived from a man aged 25-45 years who had recovered from COVID-19. In this chain, TRBV19 is recombined with TRBJ1-5; no D gene call is confident. For the CDR3, the sequence is CASKAGRALNQPQHF. The DNA sequence follows: TGTGCCAGTAAGGCAGGTCGTGCCCTAAATCAGCCCCAGCATTTT.